This T cell receptor beta chain appears in the sequencing data of a study of blood T cell repertoires in COVID-19. Turning to the study itself: The United States, Italy and Spain were the sources of the acute and convalescent COVID-19 samples.

V lost 5 bases and J 5 bases, leaving 16 bases between the germline ends. There are 15 residues in the CDR3. Germline loops: CDR1 SGHRS, CDR2 YFSETQ. Sequenced by immunoSEQ multiplex PCR; TCRdb stores in-frame clones only, minus some. This table holds about 210,000 clones, around 82% found once. The V gene is TRBV5-1, the J gene TRBJ2-2; TRBD1 might be the D (6 bases). Input material: peripheral blood. This TCR was sampled from a woman in her 70s with acute or convalescent COVID-19. The CDR3 DNA is TGCGCCAGCAGATGGGGACAAGAGGTTACCGGGGAGCTGTTTTTT. Translating it yields CASRWGQEVTGELFF.